A selection of T cell receptor beta chains follows, all from one sample in a study of vaccination and CD4 T cells after COVID-19. Each CDR3 protein is one row after TCRdb ran MiXCR on the PCR reads. This sample has some 7,000 distinct CDR3 sequences; about 31% occur once, and the top ten carry about 35%. Their target antigens are unknown. Sequences were obtained from CD4+ T cells from blood, cultured in vitro. The receptors derive from a human donor in good health. Both conserved end residues are part of each CDR3. A D gene is named only where the DNA matches it firmly. Not all rows give a size; the values are once, few, many and, for expanded clones, a class.

V	size	J	D	CDR3	DNA
TRBV30	.	TRBJ2-7	.	CAWGSRGAGVYEQYF	TGTGCCTGGGGTTCCCGGGGGGCAGGGGTCTACGAGCAGTACTTC
TRBV12-3/TRBV12-4	.	TRBJ2-3	TRBD2	CASSLTSGAFTDTQYF	TGTGCCAGCAGTTTAACTAGCGGGGCCTTCACAGATACGCAGTATTTT
TRBV20-1	.	TRBJ2-3	TRBD2	CSAITSGGASDTQYF	TGCAGTGCTATAACTAGCGGGGGGGCCTCAGATACGCAGTATTTT
TRBV11-2	.	TRBJ1-6	TRBD1	CASSLEAGGNSPLHF	TGTGCCAGCAGCTTAGAGGCAGGGGGCAATTCACCCCTCCACTTT
TRBV9	once	TRBJ1-2	.	CASSEETDRYGYTF	TGTGCCAGCAGCGAAGAGACAGACAGATATGGCTACACCTTC
TRBV19	.	TRBJ1-5	.	CASNRPGTESPQHF	TGTGCCAGTAATCGGCCGGGGACTGAAAGTCCCCAGCATTTT
TRBV10-2	.	TRBJ2-7	.	CASKWGMNSYEQYF	TGCGCCAGCAAATGGGGAATGAACTCCTACGAGCAGTACTTC
TRBV20-1	medium-sized	TRBJ1-5	.	CSARSNRVGGQPQHF	TGCAGTGCTAGGTCGAACAGGGTGGGTGGTCAGCCCCAGCATTTT
TRBV5-6	.	TRBJ2-5	TRBD1	CASSLFPGQEETQYF	TGTGCCAGCAGCTTATTCCCGGGACAGGAAGAGACCCAGTACTTC
TRBV20-1	few	TRBJ2-3	.	CTLRRDPSTDTQYF	TGCACCCTCCGACGTGATCCTAGCACAGATACGCAGTATTTT
TRBV30	.	TRBJ2-1	TRBD2	CAWSLGLADYNEQFF	TGTGCCTGGAGCCTGGGACTAGCGGACTACAATGAGCAGTTCTTC
TRBV19	.	TRBJ1-2	.	CASSMALGYGYTF	TGTGCCAGTAGTATGGCCCTCGGCTATGGCTACACCTTC
TRBV6-1	.	TRBJ1-2	TRBD1	CASIGQDSSGYTF	TGTGCCAGCATTGGACAGGATTCATCCGGCTACACCTTC
TRBV2	.	TRBJ2-1	.	CASSEALPFEQFF	TGTGCCAGCAGTGAAGCGCTTCCCTTTGAGCAGTTCTTC
TRBV5-1	.	TRBJ1-5	TRBD1	CASSQSGTGGQPQHF	TGCGCCAGCAGCCAATCCGGGACAGGGGGCCAGCCCCAGCATTTT
TRBV7-9	few	TRBJ2-5	.	CASTRMGSIQETQYF	TGTGCCAGCACCCGAATGGGGAGTATCCAAGAGACCCAGTACTTC
TRBV2	.	TRBJ1-5	.	CASSERSPGLSNQPQHF	TGTGCCAGCAGTGAAAGGTCGCCAGGACTTAGCAATCAGCCCCAGCATTTT
TRBV5-8	few	TRBJ1-1	.	CASSGGRDTEAFF	TGTGCCAGTTCCGGGGGGCGGGACACTGAAGCTTTCTTT
TRBV20-1	few	TRBJ2-2	TRBD2	CSARDSGSGGVGELFF	TGCAGTGCTAGAGATAGTGGTAGCGGGGGCGTCGGGGAGCTGTTTTTT
TRBV6-1	.	TRBJ1-2	.	CASSNAYGYTF	TGTGCCAGCAGTAACGCCTATGGCTACACCTTC
TRBV7-9	.	TRBJ1-3	.	CASSPSGNTIYF	TGTGCCAGCAGCCCTTCAGGAAACACCATATATTTT
TRBV11-2	.	TRBJ2-5	.	CASSLERETQYF	TGTGCCAGCAGCTTAGAGAGAGAGACCCAGTACTTC
TRBV20-1	.	TRBJ2-7	.	CSARGRVNSYEQYF	TGCAGTGCTAGAGGGAGGGTCAACTCCTACGAGCAGTACTTC
TRBV5-1	.	TRBJ1-2	.	CASSLSAGSNYGYTF	TGCGCCAGCAGCTTGTCTGCGGGATCCAACTATGGCTACACCTTC
TRBV20-1	.	TRBJ2-1	TRBD2	CSARVAGDSYNEQFF	TGCAGTGCTAGAGTAGCGGGCGATTCCTACAATGAGCAGTTCTTC
TRBV20-1	few	TRBJ2-1	.	CSARPTEFIEQFF	TGCAGTGCTAGACCGACGGAGTTTATTGAGCAGTTCTTC
TRBV2	.	TRBJ2-5	.	CASRGRTGQETQYF	TGTGCCAGCAGAGGGAGGACAGGCCAAGAGACCCAGTACTTC